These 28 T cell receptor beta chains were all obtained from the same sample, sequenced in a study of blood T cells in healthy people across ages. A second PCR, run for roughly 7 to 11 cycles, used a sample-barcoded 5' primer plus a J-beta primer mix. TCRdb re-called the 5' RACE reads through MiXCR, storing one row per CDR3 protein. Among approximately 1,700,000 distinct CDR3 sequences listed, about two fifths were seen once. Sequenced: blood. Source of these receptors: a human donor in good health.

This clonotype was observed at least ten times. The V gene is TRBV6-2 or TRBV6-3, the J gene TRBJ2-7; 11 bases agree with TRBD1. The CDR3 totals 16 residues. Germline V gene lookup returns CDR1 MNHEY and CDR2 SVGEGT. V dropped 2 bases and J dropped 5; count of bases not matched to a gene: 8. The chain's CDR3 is CASSYPQGQGDDEQYF. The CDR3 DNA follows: TGTGCCAGCAGTTACCCACAGGGACAGGGGGACGACGAGCAGTACTTC.

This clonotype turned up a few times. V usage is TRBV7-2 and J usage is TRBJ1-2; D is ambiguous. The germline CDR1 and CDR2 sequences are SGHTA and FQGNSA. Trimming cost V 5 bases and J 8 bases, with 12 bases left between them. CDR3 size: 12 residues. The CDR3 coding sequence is TGTGCCAGCAGCCCCCTACCCGGGGGCTACACCTTC. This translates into CASSPLPGGYTF. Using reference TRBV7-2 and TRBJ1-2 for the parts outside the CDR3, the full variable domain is GAGVSQSPSNKVTEKGKDVELRCDPISGHTALYWYRQSLGQGLEFLIYFQGNSAPDKSGLPSDRFSAERTGGSVSTLTIQRTQQEDSAVYLCASSPLPGGYTFGSGTRLTVV.

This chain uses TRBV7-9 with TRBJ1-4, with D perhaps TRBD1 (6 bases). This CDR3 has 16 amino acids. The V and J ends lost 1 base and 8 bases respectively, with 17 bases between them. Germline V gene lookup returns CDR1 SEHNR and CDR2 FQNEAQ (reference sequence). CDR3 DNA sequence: TGTGCCAGCAGCTTAGATTCGCGGACAGAGGAGGAAAAACTGTTTTTT. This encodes CASSLDSRTEEEKLFF.

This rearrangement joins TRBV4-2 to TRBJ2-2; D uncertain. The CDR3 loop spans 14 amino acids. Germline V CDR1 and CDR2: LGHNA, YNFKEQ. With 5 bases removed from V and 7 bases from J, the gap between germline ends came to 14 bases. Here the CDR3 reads CASSAEEPGGELFF. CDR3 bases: TGTGCCAGCAGCGCCGAGGAACCGGGCGGGGAGCTGTTTTTT.

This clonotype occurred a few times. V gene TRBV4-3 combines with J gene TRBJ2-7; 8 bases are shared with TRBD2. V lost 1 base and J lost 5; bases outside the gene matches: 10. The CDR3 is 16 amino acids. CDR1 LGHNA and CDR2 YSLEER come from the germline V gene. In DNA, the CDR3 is TGCGCCAGCAGCCAAGGGCGGACTAGCAGGGGCAACGAGCAGTACTTC. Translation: CASSQGRTSRGNEQYF.

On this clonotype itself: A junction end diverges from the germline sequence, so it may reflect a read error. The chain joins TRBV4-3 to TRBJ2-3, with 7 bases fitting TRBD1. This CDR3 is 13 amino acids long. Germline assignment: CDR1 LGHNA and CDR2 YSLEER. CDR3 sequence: CASGQQGEDTQYF. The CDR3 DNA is TGCGCCAGCGGCCAGCAGGGGGAAGATACGCAGTATTTT.

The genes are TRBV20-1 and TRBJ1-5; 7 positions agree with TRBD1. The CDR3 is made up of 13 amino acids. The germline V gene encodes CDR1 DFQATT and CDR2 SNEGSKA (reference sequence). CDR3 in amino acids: CSAMTGNNQPQHF. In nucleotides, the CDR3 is TGCAGCGCCATGACAGGGAATAATCAGCCCCAGCATTTT.

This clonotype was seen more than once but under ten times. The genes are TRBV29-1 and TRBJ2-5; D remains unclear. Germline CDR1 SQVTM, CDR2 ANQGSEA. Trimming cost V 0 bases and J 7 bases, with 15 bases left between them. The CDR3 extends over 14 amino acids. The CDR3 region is CSVEDTRSLGTQYF. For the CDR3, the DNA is TGCAGCGTTGAAGATACGCGGTCCTTAGGGACCCAGTACTTC.

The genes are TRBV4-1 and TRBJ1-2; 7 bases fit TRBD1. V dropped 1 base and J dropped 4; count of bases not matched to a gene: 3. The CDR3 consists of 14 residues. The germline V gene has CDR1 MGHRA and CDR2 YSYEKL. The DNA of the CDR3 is TGCGCCAGCAGCCAAGGGGACAGCGCCTATGGCTACACCTTC. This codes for CASSQGDSAYGYTF.

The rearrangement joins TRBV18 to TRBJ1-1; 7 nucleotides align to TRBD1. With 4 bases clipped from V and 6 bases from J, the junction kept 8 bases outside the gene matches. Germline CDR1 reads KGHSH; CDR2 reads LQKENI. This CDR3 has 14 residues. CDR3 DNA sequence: TGTGCCAGCTCACTAAACCGGGACAGCCCTGAAGCTTTCTTT. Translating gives CASSLNRDSPEAFF.

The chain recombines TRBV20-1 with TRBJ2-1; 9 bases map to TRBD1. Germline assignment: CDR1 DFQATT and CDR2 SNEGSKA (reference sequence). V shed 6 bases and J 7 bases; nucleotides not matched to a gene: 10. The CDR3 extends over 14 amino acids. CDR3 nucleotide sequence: TGCAGTGCCCAACCCGGGACAGGGATTAATGAGCAGTTCTTC. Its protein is CSAQPGTGINEQFF.

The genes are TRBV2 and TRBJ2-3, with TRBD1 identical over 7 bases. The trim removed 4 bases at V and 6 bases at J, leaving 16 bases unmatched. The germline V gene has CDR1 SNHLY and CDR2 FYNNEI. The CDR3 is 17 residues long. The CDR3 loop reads CASSGVDRYPLGDTQYF. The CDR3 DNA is TGTGCCAGCAGTGGGGTGGACAGGTACCCCCTCGGGGATACGCAGTATTTT. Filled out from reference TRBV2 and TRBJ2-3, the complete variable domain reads EPEVTQTPSHQVTQMGQEVILRCVPISNHLYFYWYRQILGQKVEFLVSFYNNEISEKSEIFDDQFSVERPDGSNFTLKIRSTKLEDSAMYFCASSGVDRYPLGDTQYFGPGTRLTVL.

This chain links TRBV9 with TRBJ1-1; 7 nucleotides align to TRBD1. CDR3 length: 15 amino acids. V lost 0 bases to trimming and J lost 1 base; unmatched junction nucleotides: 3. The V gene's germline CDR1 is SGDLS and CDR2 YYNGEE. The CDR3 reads CASSVVGTANTEAFF. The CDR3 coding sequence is TGTGCCAGCAGCGTAGTAGGGACAGCGAACACTGAAGCTTTCTTT.

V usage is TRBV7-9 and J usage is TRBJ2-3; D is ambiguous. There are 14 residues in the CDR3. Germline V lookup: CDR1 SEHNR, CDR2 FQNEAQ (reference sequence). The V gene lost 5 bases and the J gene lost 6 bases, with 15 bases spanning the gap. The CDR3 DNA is TGTGCCAGCAGCACTCTCGACGGGTTGGATACGCAGTATTTT. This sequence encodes CASSTLDGLDTQYF.

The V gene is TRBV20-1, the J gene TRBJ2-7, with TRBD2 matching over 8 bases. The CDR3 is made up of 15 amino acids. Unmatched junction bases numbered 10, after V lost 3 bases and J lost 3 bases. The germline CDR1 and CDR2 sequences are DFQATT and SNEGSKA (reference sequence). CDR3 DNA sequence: TGCAGTGCTAGGTCCGGACTAGCTTTGGACTACGAGCAGTACTTC. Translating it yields CSARSGLALDYEQYF.

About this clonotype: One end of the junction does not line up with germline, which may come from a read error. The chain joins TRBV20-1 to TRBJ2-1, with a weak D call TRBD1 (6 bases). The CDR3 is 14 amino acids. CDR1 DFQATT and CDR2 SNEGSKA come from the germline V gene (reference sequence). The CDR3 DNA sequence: TGCAGTGCTAAGGACAGCAGTCTACCCAATAAGCAGTTCTTC. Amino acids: CSAKDSSLPNKQFF.

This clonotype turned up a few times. Written as DNA, the CDR3 is TGTGCCAGCAGCGTATTGAACTCGGACGAGCAGTACTTC. It translates to CASSVLNSDEQYF. The chain recombines TRBV9 with TRBJ2-4; D unclear. The end of the DNA fits TRBJ2-7 better, so the J call may be wrong. The germline V gene encodes CDR1 SGDLS and CDR2 YYNGEE. This CDR3 spans 13 amino acids.

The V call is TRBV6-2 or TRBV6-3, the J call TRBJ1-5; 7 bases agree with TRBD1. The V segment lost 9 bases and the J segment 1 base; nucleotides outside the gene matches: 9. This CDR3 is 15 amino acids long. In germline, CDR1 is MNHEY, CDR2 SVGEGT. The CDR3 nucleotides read TGTGCCAGTGACAGGGATGGTCTAAGCAATCAGCCCCAGCATTTT. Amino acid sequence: CASDRDGLSNQPQHF.

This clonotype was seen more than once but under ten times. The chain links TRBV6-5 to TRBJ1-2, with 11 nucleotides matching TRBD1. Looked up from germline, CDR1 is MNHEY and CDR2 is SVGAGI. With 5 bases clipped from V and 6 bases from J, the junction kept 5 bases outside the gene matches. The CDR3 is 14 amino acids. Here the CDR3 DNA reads TGTGCCAGCAGTCCCCGGGACAGGGGGAATGGCTACACCTTC. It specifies CASSPRDRGNGYTF.

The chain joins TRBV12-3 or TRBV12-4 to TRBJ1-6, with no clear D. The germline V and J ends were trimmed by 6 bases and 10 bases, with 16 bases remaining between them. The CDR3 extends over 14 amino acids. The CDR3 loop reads CASSVTVLGSPLHF. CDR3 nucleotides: TGTGCCAGCAGCGTGACTGTCCTCGGATCACCCCTCCACTTT.

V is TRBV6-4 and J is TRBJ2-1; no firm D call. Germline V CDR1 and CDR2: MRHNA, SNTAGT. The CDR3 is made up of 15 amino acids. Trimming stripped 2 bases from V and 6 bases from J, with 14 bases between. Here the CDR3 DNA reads TGTGCCAGCAGTGACAAGGTGGGAAGAGGCAATGAGCAGTTCTTC. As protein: CASSDKVGRGNEQFF.

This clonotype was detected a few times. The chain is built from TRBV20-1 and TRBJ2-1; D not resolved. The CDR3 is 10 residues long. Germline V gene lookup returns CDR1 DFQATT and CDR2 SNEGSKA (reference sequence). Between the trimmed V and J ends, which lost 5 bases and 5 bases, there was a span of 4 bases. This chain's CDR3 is CSAWNNEQFF. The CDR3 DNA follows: TGCAGTGCTTGGAACAATGAGCAGTTCTTC.

This CDR3 is CASSLDRGYKNTEAFF. In DNA, the CDR3 is TGCGCCAGCAGCTTGGACAGGGGGTATAAAAACACTGAAGCTTTCTTT. This chain connects TRBV5-1 to TRBJ1-1, with TRBD1 identical over 8 bases. CDR3 length: 16 residues. V lost 0 bases to trimming and J lost 2 bases; unmatched junction nucleotides: 6. CDR1 is SGHRS and CDR2 is YFSETQ in the germline V gene. The full variable domain, rest sourced from reference TRBV5-1 and TRBJ1-1, is KAGVTQTPRYLIKTRGQQVTLSCSPISGHRSVSWYQQTPGQGLQFLFEYFSETQRNKGNFPGRFSGRQFSNSRSEMNVSTLELGDSALYLCASSLDRGYKNTEAFFGQGTRLTVV.

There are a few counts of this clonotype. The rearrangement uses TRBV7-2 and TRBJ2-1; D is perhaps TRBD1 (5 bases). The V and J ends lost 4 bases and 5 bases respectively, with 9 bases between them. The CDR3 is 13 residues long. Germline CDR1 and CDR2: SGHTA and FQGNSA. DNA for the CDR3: TGTGCCAGCAGCTCGTACAGGAACAATGAGCAGTTCTTC. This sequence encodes CASSSYRNNEQFF.

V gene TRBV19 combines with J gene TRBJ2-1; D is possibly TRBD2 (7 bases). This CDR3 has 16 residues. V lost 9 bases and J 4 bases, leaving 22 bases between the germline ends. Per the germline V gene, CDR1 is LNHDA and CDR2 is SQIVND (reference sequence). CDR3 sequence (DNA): TGTGCCAGCAAAAGGGGGGGGTTAGGGACATACAATGAGCAGTTCTTC. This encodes CASKRGGLGTYNEQFF.

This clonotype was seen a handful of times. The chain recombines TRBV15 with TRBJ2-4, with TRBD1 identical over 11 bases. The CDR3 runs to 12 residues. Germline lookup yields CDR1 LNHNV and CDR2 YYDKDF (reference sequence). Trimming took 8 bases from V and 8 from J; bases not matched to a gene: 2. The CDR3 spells CATLGQGDIQYF. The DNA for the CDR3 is TGTGCCACCTTGGGACAGGGGGACATTCAGTACTTC.

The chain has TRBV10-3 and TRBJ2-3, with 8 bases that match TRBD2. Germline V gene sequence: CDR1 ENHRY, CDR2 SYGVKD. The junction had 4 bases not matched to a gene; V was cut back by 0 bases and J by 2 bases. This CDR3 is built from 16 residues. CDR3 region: CAISESWRGDTDTQYF. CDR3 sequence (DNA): TGTGCCATCAGTGAGTCTTGGCGGGGGGACACAGATACGCAGTATTTT.

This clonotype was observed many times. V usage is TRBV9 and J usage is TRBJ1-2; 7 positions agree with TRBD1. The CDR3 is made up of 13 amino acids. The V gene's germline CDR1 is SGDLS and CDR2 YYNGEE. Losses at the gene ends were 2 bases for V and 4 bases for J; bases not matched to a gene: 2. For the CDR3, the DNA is TGTGCCAGCAGCGTGACAGGGTTCTATGGCTACACCTTC. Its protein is CASSVTGFYGYTF.